This T cell receptor (beta chain) was obtained from a study of blood T cell repertoires in COVID-19. Background on the study: Whether acute or convalescent, the COVID-19 samples came from the United States, Italy and Spain.

Those enrolled in Seattle joined during active infection and were followed longitudinally afterward. The method was immunoSEQ multiplex PCR; TCRdb's version includes in-frame clones alone and lacks a portion of them. In the table there are 410,000 or so clones, around 89% of which are singletons. CDR1 is WSHSY and CDR2 is SAAADI in the germline V gene. The CDR3 totals 14 residues. The V gene lost 3 bases and the J gene lost 1 base, with 9 bases spanning the gap. The genes are TRBV10-2 and TRBJ2-5; weak D call: TRBD1 (5 bases). The receptor comes from a woman aged 40 to 50 with COVID-19, enrolled during active disease. The sample was peripheral blood. The CDR3 sequence: CASSEDSPQETQYF. DNA of the CDR3: TGCGCCAGCAGTGAAGACAGTCCCCAAGAGACCCAGTACTTC.